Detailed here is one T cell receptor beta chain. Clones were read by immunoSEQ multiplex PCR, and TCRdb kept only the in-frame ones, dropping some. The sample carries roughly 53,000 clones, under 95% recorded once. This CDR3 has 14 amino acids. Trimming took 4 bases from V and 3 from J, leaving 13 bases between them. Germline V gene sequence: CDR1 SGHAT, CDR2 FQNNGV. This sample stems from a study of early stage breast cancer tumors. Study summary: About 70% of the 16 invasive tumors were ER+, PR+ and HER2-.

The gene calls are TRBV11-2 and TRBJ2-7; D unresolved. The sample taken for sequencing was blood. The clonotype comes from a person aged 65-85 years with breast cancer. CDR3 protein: CASSSLMGYYEQYF. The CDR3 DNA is TGTGCCAGCAGCTCCCTGATGGGCTACTACGAGCAGTACTTC.